These 29 T cell receptor beta chains share one sample of origin, sequenced in a study of T cell responses to AZD1222 COVID-19 vaccine. Libraries were prepared by immunoSEQ multiplex PCR; TCRdb keeps only in-frame clonotypes and omits some of them. The sample includes 110,000 to 150,000 clones, around nine tenths of them seen just once. The sequencing here drew on peripheral blood, taken on day 0 of AZD1222 vaccination. Receptor source: an adult in good health.

The genes are TRBV5-1 and TRBJ1-4; D call uncertain. V lost 9 bases, J lost 5 bases, and 14 bases lay in between. CDR3 length equals 13 residues. Per germline, CDR1 SGHRS and CDR2 YFSETQ. The CDR3 reads CAIIYYGNEKLFF. DNA of the CDR3: TGCGCCATCATTTACTATGGAAATGAAAAACTGTTTTTT.

The count of this clone is one. The chain is built from TRBV21-1 and TRBJ1-1; TRBD1 reflects the table's D call only, with no check against the DNA. TRBV21-1 counts as a pseudogene. The CDR3 covers 13 residues. The CDR3 is CASGLIRNTEAFF. The CDR3 nucleotides are TGTGCCAGCGGCCTTATCAGGAACACTGAAGCTTTCTTT.

The gene calls are TRBV27 and TRBJ2-7; a possible D gene is TRBD1 (6 bases). V lost 3 bases to trimming and J lost 2 bases, with 14 bases between them. This CDR3 comprises 15 residues. Germline V gives CDR1 MNHEY, CDR2 SMNVEV (reference sequence). The CDR3 bases are TGTGCCAGCAGTTTTGGCAGGGGTTTCACCTACGAGCAGTACTTC. Protein sequence: CASSFGRGFTYEQYF.

The gene calls are TRBV6-4 and TRBJ2-3; 7 bases map to TRBD2. CDR3 length equals 14 residues. V lost 2 bases and J lost 6; bases outside the gene matches: 5. Germline CDR1 is MRHNA and CDR2 is SNTAGT. In DNA form, the CDR3 reads TGTGCCAGCAGTGACGGGCGGGGGACGGATACGCAGTATTTT. Translation: CASSDGRGTDTQYF.

V and J are TRBV29-1 and TRBJ1-3; no definite D call. V was pared by 4 bases and J by 0 bases, with 13 bases between. The CDR3 extends over 15 amino acids. Germline V CDR1 and CDR2: SQVTM, ANQGSEA. CDR3 sequence (DNA): TGCAGCGTTGTTGGCGGTCCCGTCTCTGGAAACACCATATATTTT. This encodes CSVVGGPVSGNTIYF. Complete variable domain (other parts from reference TRBV29-1 and TRBJ1-3): SAVISQKPSRDICQRGTSLTIQCQVDSQVTMMFWYRQQPGQSLTLIATANQGSEATYESGFVIDKFPISRPNLTFSTLTVSNMSPEDSSIYLCSVVGGPVSGNTIYFGEGSWLTVV.

This rearrangement joins TRBV5-6 to TRBJ2-3; D is unclear. This CDR3 is 17 amino acids long. CDR1 is SGHDT, CDR2 YYEEEE, per germline. The V gene lost 0 bases and the J gene lost 4 bases, with 18 bases spanning the gap. CDR3 DNA sequence: TGTGCCAGCAGCTTGGCCTACCGAACGTTTGGCGCAGATACGCAGTATTTT. It is translated as CASSLAYRTFGADTQYF.

The CDR3 protein is CASSEGMVNEKLFF. In DNA, the CDR3 is TGTGCCAGCAGTGAGGGGATGGTAAATGAAAAACTGTTTTTT. V is TRBV2 and J is TRBJ1-4; D unclear. V was cut by 3 bases and J by 5 bases, with 10 bases left in between. CDR3 length: 14 residues. Germline V gene sequence: CDR1 SNHLY, CDR2 FYNNEI. The full variable domain, with the rest looked up from reference TRBV2 and TRBJ1-4, is EPEVTQTPSHQVTQMGQEVILRCVPISNHLYFYWYRQILGQKVEFLVSFYNNEISEKSEIFDDQFSVERPDGSNFTLKIRSTKLEDSAMYFCASSEGMVNEKLFFGSGTQLSVL.

The CDR3 nucleotides are TGTGCCAGCAGCGTACAGCAGGATAACACTGAAGCTTTCTTT. This codes for CASSVQQDNTEAFF. The chain couples TRBV9 to TRBJ1-1, with D uncertain. Trimming shortened V by 1 base and J by 2 bases, and 9 bases separated the two germline ends. Germline V CDR1 and CDR2: SGDLS, YYNGEE. This CDR3 has 14 residues.

This chain uses TRBV27 with TRBJ2-7, with a possible D match to TRBD1 (6 bases). V was pared by 6 bases and J by 0 bases, with 15 bases between. This CDR3 is built from 15 residues. Germline V CDR1 and CDR2: MNHEY, SMNVEV (reference sequence). This CDR3 reads CASSPRQEYSYEQYF. Written as DNA, the CDR3 is TGTGCCAGCAGCCCTAGACAGGAATACTCCTACGAGCAGTACTTC.

This chain uses TRBV5-5 with TRBJ2-3; D uncertain. CDR1 SGHKS and CDR2 YYEKEE come from the germline V gene (reference sequence). V lost 5 bases and J 6 bases, leaving 10 bases between the germline ends. This CDR3 contains 12 residues. CDR3 protein: CASRADRDTQYF. For the CDR3, the DNA is TGTGCCAGCAGGGCGGATAGGGATACGCAGTATTTT.

V and J are TRBV7-9 and TRBJ2-7; weak D call: TRBD2 (6 bases). This CDR3 contains 16 residues. Trimming removed 1 base at V and 3 bases at J, with 16 bases between. The germline gives CDR1 SEHNR, CDR2 FQNEAQ (reference sequence). The CDR3 DNA follows: TGTGCCAGCAGCTTAGGGGGGACGGGACTCCGCTACGAGCAGTACTTC. As protein: CASSLGGTGLRYEQYF.

This chain joins TRBV27 and TRBJ1-2; 10 bases are a match to TRBD1. V was pared by 6 bases and J by 8 bases, with 9 bases of the junction left unmatched. The CDR3 consists of 14 residues. CDR1 and CDR2 from the germline V gene are MNHEY and SMNVEV (reference sequence). The CDR3 region has the DNA TGTGCCAGCAGCACCGGGACAGGGGTTAACGGCTACACCTTC. Protein sequence: CASSTGTGVNGYTF.

The genes are TRBV2 and TRBJ1-6; D gene ambiguous. This CDR3 has 16 residues. Germline V gene lookup returns CDR1 SNHLY and CDR2 FYNNEI. V dropped 5 bases and J dropped 0 bases, with 11 bases sitting between them. In DNA, the CDR3 is TGTGCCAGCAGTCAAGTGGGCGGCTCCTATAATTCACCCCTCCACTTT. Its translation: CASSQVGGSYNSPLHF. Drawing the rest from reference TRBV2 and TRBJ1-6, the complete variable domain is EPEVTQTPSHQVTQMGQEVILRCVPISNHLYFYWYRQILGQKVEFLVSFYNNEISEKSEIFDDQFSVERPDGSNFTLKIRSTKLEDSAMYFCASSQVGGSYNSPLHFGNGTRLTVT.

This chain connects TRBV4-1 to TRBJ1-2, with TRBD1 identical over 12 bases. CDR3 length: 16 residues. Looked up from germline, CDR1 is MGHRA and CDR2 is YSYEKL. Trimming removed 4 bases from V and 4 bases from J; junction bases left unmatched: 7. The CDR3, as DNA: TGCGCCAGCAGCCCCTGGGGACAGGGGGCGCGCTATGGCTACACCTTC. This encodes CASSPWGQGARYGYTF.

This sequence joins TRBV5-5 and TRBJ1-2; D not resolved. The germline gives CDR1 SGHKS, CDR2 YYEKEE (reference sequence). CDR3 length equals 15 residues. V lost 1 base to trimming and J lost 3 bases, with 13 bases between them. The CDR3 sequence: CASSLRAQPDYGYTF. For the CDR3, the DNA is TGTGCCAGCAGCTTGAGGGCACAGCCAGACTATGGCTACACCTTC.

This chain connects TRBV11-1 to TRBJ1-1; D gene uncertain. CDR3 length: 14 residues. Germline CDR1 SGHAT, CDR2 FQDESV (reference sequence). V lost 2 bases to trimming and J lost 1 base, with 8 bases between them. CDR3 coding DNA: TGTGCCAGCAGCTTAACTGATACGAACACTGAAGCTTTCTTT. The encoded protein is CASSLTDTNTEAFF.

The chain carries TRBV27 and TRBJ2-1; tentatively, D is TRBD2 (7 bases). This CDR3 has 15 residues. Trimming took 6 bases from V and 6 from J, leaving 18 bases between them. Germline V gene sequence: CDR1 MNHEY, CDR2 SMNVEV (reference sequence). The chain's CDR3 is CASSIQRGHPNEQFF. The CDR3 nucleotides read TGTGCCAGCAGCATACAGCGGGGACACCCCAATGAGCAGTTCTTC.

V gene TRBV5-1 combines with J gene TRBJ2-1; no reliable D call. In germline, CDR1 is SGHRS, CDR2 YFSETQ. V was shortened by 4 bases and J by 7 bases, with 12 bases between the two germline ends. The CDR3 consists of 13 residues. The DNA for the CDR3 is TGCGCCAGCAGCAGAGGAGTGGCGAATGAGCAGTTCTTC. Protein sequence: CASSRGVANEQFF.

The chain uses TRBV4-2 and TRBJ1-4; D may be TRBD1 (6 bases). V lost 0 bases and J lost 8, with 13 bases in between. The CDR3 runs 15 residues. Germline CDR1 LGHNA, CDR2 YNFKEQ. Here the CDR3 DNA reads TGTGCCAGCAGCCAAGATCCGGGGGGGCTGGAAAAACTGTTTTTT. It yields the protein CASSQDPGGLEKLFF.

The J gene is TRBJ2-7, the V gene TRBV18; 9 bases map to TRBD1. The V gene end was trimmed by 5 bases and the J gene end by 6 bases; junction bases not matched to a gene: 11. CDR1 and CDR2 (germline): KGHSH, LQKENI. The CDR3 runs 15 residues. The CDR3 reads CASSTSRQGGGEQYF. The CDR3, as DNA: TGTGCCAGCTCAACGAGCCGACAGGGGGGAGGCGAGCAGTACTTC.

This chain joins TRBV12-3 or TRBV12-4 and TRBJ2-6; D is uncertain. The CDR3 spans 13 residues. The germline V and J ends were trimmed by 3 bases and 4 bases, with 4 bases remaining between them. The CDR3, as DNA: TGTGCCAGCAGTTTTGTAGGGGCCAACGTCCTGACTTTC. Its protein product is CASSFVGANVLTF.

The V gene is TRBV30, the J gene TRBJ1-2; D is unclear. The CDR3 sequence is 12 residues long. V lost 5 bases to trimming and J lost 2 bases, with 9 bases between them. Germline CDR1 is GTSNPN and CDR2 is SVGIG (reference sequence). The CDR3 bases are TGTGCCTGGGTAGACGGAAACTATGGCTACACCTTC. It yields the protein CAWVDGNYGYTF. Combining the CDR3 with reference TRBV30 and TRBJ1-2 gives the whole variable domain SQTIHQWPATLVQPVGSPLSLECTVEGTSNPNLYWYRQAAGRGLQLLFYSVGIGQISSEVPQNLSASRPQDRQFILSSKKLLLSDSGFYLCAWVDGNYGYTFGSGTRLTVV.

The V and J genes are TRBV28 and TRBJ2-1, with TRBD2 identical over 8 bases. Germline V gives CDR1 MDHEN, CDR2 SYDVKM. The CDR3 consists of 17 residues. V gave up 4 bases and J gave up 1 base; unmatched junction bases: 9. CDR3 sequence: CASSSTALAGSYNEQFF. DNA of the CDR3: TGTGCCAGCAGTTCCACCGCTTTAGCGGGATCCTACAATGAGCAGTTCTTC.

CDR3 region: CSASSVYEQYF. DNA for the CDR3: TGCAGTGCTAGTTCCGTCTACGAGCAGTACTTC. This chain joins TRBV20-1 and TRBJ2-7; unclear D gene. The CDR3 runs 11 residues. Trimming pared 3 bases from V and 3 bases from J, leaving 6 bases between. CDR1 and CDR2 from the germline V gene are DFQATT and SNEGSKA (reference sequence).

J is TRBJ2-5 and V is TRBV24-1; tentatively, D is TRBD1 (6 bases). Per the germline V gene, CDR1 is KGHDR and CDR2 is SFDVKD. The CDR3 consists of 13 residues. V was clipped by 4 bases and J by 2 bases, with 7 bases between them. CDR3 sequence reads: CATSEDSQETQYF. The CDR3 nucleotides are TGTGCCACCAGTGAGGACAGTCAAGAGACCCAGTACTTC.

The CDR3 loop reads CASSLIPGVNTEAFF. The CDR3 DNA reads TGCGCCAGCAGCTTGATACCAGGGGTGAACACTGAAGCTTTCTTT. The V call is TRBV5-1, the J call TRBJ1-1; D possibly corresponds to TRBD1 (6 bases). The CDR3 has 15 amino acids. Trimming pared 1 base from V and 0 bases from J, leaving 10 bases between. CDR1 is SGHRS, CDR2 YFSETQ, per germline.

The chain has TRBV3-1 (or the pseudogene TRBV3-2) and TRBJ2-1; D is uncertain. V was pared by 3 bases and J by 9 bases, with 12 bases between. Per the germline V gene, CDR1 is LGHDT and CDR2 is YNNKEL (reference sequence). The CDR3 is made up of 13 amino acids. Here the CDR3 DNA reads TGTGCCAGCAGCCAGGTGACCCCATCTGAGCAGTTCTTC. Its translation is CASSQVTPSEQFF.

This chain uses TRBV19 with TRBJ2-6; the D gene is possibly TRBD1 (6 bases). With 7 bases removed from V and 0 bases from J, the gap between germline ends came to 13 bases. Germline CDR1 reads LNHDA; CDR2 reads SQIVND (reference sequence). This CDR3 comprises 16 residues. CDR3: CASTWGLVSGANVLTF. The CDR3 DNA reads TGTGCCAGTACTTGGGGGCTTGTCTCTGGGGCCAACGTCCTGACTTTC.

This chain uses TRBV28 with TRBJ2-7; a possible D gene is TRBD1 (5 bases). The germline gives CDR1 MDHEN, CDR2 SYDVKM. V lost 3 bases to trimming and J lost 1 base, with 13 bases between them. CDR3 size: 15 residues. CDR3: CASSLPGSKSYEQYF. The CDR3 nucleotides read TGTGCCAGCAGTTTGCCAGGGTCTAAATCCTACGAGCAGTACTTC.